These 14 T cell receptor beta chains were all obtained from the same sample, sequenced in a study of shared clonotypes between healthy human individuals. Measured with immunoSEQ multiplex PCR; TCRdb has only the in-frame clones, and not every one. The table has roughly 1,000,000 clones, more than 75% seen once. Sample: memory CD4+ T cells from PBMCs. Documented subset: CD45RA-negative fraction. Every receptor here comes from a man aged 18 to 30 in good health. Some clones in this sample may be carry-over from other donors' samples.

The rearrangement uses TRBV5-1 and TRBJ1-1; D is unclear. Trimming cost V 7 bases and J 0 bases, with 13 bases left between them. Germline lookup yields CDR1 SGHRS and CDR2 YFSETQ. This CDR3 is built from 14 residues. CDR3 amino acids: CASYPDGMNTEAFF. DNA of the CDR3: TGCGCCAGCTATCCGGACGGAATGAACACTGAAGCTTTCTTT. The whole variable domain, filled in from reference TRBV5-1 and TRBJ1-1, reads KAGVTQTPRYLIKTRGQQVTLSCSPISGHRSVSWYQQTPGQGLQFLFEYFSETQRNKGNFPGRFSGRQFSNSRSEMNVSTLELGDSALYLCASYPDGMNTEAFFGQGTRLTVV.

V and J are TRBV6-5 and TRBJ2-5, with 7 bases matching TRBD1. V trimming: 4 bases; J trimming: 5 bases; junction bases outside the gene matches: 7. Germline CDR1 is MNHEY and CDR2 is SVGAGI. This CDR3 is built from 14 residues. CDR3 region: CASSSTGALETQYF. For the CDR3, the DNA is TGTGCCAGCAGTTCTACAGGGGCTTTGGAGACCCAGTACTTC.

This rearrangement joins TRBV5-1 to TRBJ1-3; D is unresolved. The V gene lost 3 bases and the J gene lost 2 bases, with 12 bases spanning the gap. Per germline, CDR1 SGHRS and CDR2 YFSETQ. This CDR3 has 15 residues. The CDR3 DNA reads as TGCGCCAGCAGCTCCTTCGGTGGGGCTGGAAACACCATATATTTT. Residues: CASSSFGGAGNTIYF. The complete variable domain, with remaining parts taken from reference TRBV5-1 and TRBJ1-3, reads KAGVTQTPRYLIKTRGQQVTLSCSPISGHRSVSWYQQTPGQGLQFLFEYFSETQRNKGNFPGRFSGRQFSNSRSEMNVSTLELGDSALYLCASSSFGGAGNTIYFGEGSWLTVV.

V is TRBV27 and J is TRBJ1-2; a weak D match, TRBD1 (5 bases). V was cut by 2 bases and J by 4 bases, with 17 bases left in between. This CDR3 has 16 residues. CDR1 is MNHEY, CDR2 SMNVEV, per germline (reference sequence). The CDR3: CASSLKGSGTTYGYTF. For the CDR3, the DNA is TGTGCCAGCAGTTTAAAGGGGAGTGGTACGACCTATGGCTACACCTTC.

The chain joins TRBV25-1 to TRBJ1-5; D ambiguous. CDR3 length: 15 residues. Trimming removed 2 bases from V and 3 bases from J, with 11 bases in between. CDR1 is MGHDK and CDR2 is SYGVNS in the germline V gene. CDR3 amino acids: CASSENHGYNQPQHF. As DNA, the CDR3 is TGTGCCAGCAGTGAAAACCACGGCTACAATCAGCCCCAGCATTTT.

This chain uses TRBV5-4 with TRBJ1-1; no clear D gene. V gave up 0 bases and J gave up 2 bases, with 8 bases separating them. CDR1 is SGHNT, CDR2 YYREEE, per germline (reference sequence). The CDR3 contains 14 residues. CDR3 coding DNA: TGTGCCAGCAGCTTGGCCGTCAGTAACACTGAAGCTTTCTTT. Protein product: CASSLAVSNTEAFF.

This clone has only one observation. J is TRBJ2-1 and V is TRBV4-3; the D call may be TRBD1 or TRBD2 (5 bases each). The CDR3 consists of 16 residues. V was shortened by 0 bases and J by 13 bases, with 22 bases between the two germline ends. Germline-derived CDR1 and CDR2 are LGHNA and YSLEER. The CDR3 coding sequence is TGCGCCAGCAGCCAAGATCTCGGGGCTGAGCGGCACCCCCAGTTCTTC. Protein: CASSQDLGAERHPQFF.

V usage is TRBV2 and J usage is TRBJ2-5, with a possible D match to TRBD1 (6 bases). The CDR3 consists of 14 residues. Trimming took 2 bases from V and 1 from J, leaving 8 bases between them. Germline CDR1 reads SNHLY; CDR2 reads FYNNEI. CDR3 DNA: TGTGCCAGCAGTGAAAACAGGGCCCAAGAGACCCAGTACTTC. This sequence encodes CASSENRAQETQYF. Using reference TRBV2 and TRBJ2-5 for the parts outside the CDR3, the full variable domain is EPEVTQTPSHQVTQMGQEVILRCVPISNHLYFYWYRQILGQKVEFLVSFYNNEISEKSEIFDDQFSVERPDGSNFTLKIRSTKLEDSAMYFCASSENRAQETQYFGPGTRLLVL.

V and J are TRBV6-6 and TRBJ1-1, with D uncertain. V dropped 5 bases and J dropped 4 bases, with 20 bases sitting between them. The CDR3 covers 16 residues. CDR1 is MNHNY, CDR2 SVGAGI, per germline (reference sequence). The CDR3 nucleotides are TGTGCCAGCAGTCGGGGAGCGGAAATTGGAGGCACTGAAGCTTTCTTT. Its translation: CASSRGAEIGGTEAFF.

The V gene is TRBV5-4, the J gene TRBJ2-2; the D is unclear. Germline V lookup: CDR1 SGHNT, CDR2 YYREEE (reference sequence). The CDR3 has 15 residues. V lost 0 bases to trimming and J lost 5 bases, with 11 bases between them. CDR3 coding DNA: TGTGCCAGCAGCTTGGCCCTGCCTGGGACCGGGGAGCTGTTTTTT. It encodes CASSLALPGTGELFF.

CDR3 residues: CASSPGQGGTDTQYF. CDR3 coding DNA: TGCGCCAGCAGCCCGGGACAGGGGGGGACAGATACGCAGTATTTT. The V gene is TRBV5-1, the J gene TRBJ2-3; 11 bases are a match to TRBD1. V dropped 4 bases and J dropped 3; count of bases not matched to a gene: 4. CDR3 size: 15 residues. Germline loops: CDR1 SGHRS, CDR2 YFSETQ. Variable domain in full (rest from reference TRBV5-1 and TRBJ2-3): KAGVTQTPRYLIKTRGQQVTLSCSPISGHRSVSWYQQTPGQGLQFLFEYFSETQRNKGNFPGRFSGRQFSNSRSEMNVSTLELGDSALYLCASSPGQGGTDTQYFGPGTRLTVL.

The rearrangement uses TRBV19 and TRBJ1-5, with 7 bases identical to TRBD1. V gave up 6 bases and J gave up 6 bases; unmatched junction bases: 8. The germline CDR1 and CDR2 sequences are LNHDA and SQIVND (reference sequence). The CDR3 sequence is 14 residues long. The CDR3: CASRRTGSGQPQHF. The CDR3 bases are TGTGCCAGTAGAAGGACAGGTTCGGGTCAGCCCCAGCATTTT.

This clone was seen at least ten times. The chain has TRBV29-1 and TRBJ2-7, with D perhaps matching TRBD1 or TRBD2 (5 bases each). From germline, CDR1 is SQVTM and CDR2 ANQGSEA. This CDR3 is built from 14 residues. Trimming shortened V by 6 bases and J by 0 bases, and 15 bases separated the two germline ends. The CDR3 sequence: CSVESRDHSYEQYF. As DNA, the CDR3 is TGCAGCGTCGAGAGCAGGGACCACTCCTACGAGCAGTACTTC.

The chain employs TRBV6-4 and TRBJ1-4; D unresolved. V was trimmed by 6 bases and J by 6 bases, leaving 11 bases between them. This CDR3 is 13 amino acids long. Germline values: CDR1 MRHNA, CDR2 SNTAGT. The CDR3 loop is CASRAQLHEKLFF. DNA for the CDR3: TGTGCCAGCAGGGCACAGCTCCATGAAAAACTGTTTTTT.